This T cell receptor (beta chain) is drawn from a study of human T cells and chemical hapten exposure. Study-wide context: Once 0.01% DPC had been applied to the upper back by patch test, readings were taken at 6 days. General observations from the study: Patch test score tracked positively with PT1 expanded TCR counts. Controls had significantly fewer large CDR3 similarity clusters than were formed by expanded TCRs.

A note on this clonotype: Antigen unknown.

The time point is: pre-sensitization, week 0. Treatment reported: therapeutic diphenylcyclopropenone sensitization with weekly scalp DPC. In TCRdb, the RACE reads were re-called with MiXCR into one record per CDR3 protein. The sample has around 120,000 distinct CDR3 sequences; roughly 14% are singletons. The receptor comes from a woman aged 18 to 35 with alopecia areata. Some clones in this sample may be carry-over from other donors' samples. The sequences come from whole blood, collected in connection with sensitization to the hapten diphenylcyclopropenone (DPC).

CDR3 residues: CASSLGGRGDQPQHF. DNA of the CDR3: TGCGCCAGCAGCTTGGGCGGCAGGGGGGATCAGCCCCAGCATTTT. The V and J genes are TRBV5-1 and TRBJ1-5; 7 positions match TRBD1. Germline loops: CDR1 SGHRS, CDR2 YFSETQ. The CDR3 contains 15 residues. V shed 0 bases and J 5 bases; nucleotides not matched to a gene: 5. The full variable domain, its missing parts supplied by reference TRBV5-1 and TRBJ1-5, is KAGVTQTPRYLIKTRGQQVTLSCSPISGHRSVSWYQQTPGQGLQFLFEYFSETQRNKGNFPGRFSGRQFSNSRSEMNVSTLELGDSALYLCASSLGGRGDQPQHFGDGTRLSIL.